These 30 T cell receptor beta chains came from one sample sequenced in a study of cytomegalovirus exposure and HLA in healthy donors. Researchers ran the PCR with 60 Vbeta and 13 Jbeta primers. This table comes from immunoSEQ multiplex PCR, and its TCRdb copy is limited to in-frame clones, with some not included. Among under 200,000 clones, roughly four fifths were seen once, and the ten largest hold about 2.7%. Sequencing input: PBMCs. These receptors came from a woman aged 50 to 60 in good health and CMV-seropositive.

This clone was detected once. The chain's CDR3 is CSGEENTEAFF. CDR3 coding DNA: TGCAGTGGTGAGGAAAACACTGAAGCTTTCTTT. The chain uses TRBV20-1 and TRBJ1-1; unclear D gene. The CDR3 totals 11 residues. Trimming removed 7 bases from V and 2 bases from J, with 8 bases in between. The germline CDR1 and CDR2 sequences are DFQATT and SNEGSKA (reference sequence).

This rearrangement joins TRBV5-4 to TRBJ2-7, with D tentatively TRBD2 (6 bases). Germline V gene sequence: CDR1 SGHNT, CDR2 YYREEE (reference sequence). This CDR3 is 13 amino acids long. V was cut by 7 bases and J by 3 bases, with 14 bases left in between. The CDR3 sequence is CASPMEGYYEQYF. The CDR3 nucleotides are TGTGCCAGCCCCATGGAGGGGTACTACGAGCAGTACTTC.

The rearrangement links TRBV7-2 to TRBJ1-1, with D hard to call. The CDR3 is 14 residues long. CDR1 and CDR2 from the germline V gene are SGHTA and FQGNSA. Trimming took off 0 bases at V and 3 bases at J, with 8 bases between the two ends. The CDR3 loop reads CASSLAPDYTEAFF. CDR3 DNA sequence: TGTGCCAGCAGCTTAGCCCCTGACTACACTGAAGCTTTCTTT. Based on the CDR3 plus reference TRBV7-2 and TRBJ1-1, the full variable domain is GAGVSQSPSNKVTEKGKDVELRCDPISGHTALYWYRQSLGQGLEFLIYFQGNSAPDKSGLPSDRFSAERTGGSVSTLTIQRTQQEDSAVYLCASSLAPDYTEAFFGQGTRLTVV.

The chain recombines TRBV4-2 with TRBJ2-5, with D uncertain. The germline CDR1 and CDR2 sequences are LGHNA and YNFKEQ. The CDR3 is 14 residues long. The ends were cut back, 4 bases at V and 2 bases at J, with 11 bases in the middle. The CDR3 is CASSPYRGQETQYF. The CDR3 nucleotides are TGTGCCAGCAGCCCCTATAGAGGTCAAGAGACCCAGTACTTC.

This clone was observed a handful of times. The genes are TRBV27 and TRBJ2-7; tentative D call: TRBD1 (6 bases). This CDR3 spans 14 amino acids. V was shortened by 3 bases and J by 7 bases, with 16 bases between the two germline ends. Germline CDR1 reads MNHEY; CDR2 reads SMNVEV (reference sequence). Here the CDR3 reads CASSLRQGRGEQYF. CDR3 DNA: TGTGCCAGCAGTTTGAGGCAGGGGCGAGGTGAGCAGTACTTC.

This clone was detected once. This rearrangement joins TRBV10-2 to TRBJ2-7, with a possible D match to TRBD1 (5 bases). Germline V CDR1 and CDR2: WSHSY, SAAADI. The V end lost 8 bases, the J end lost 0 bases, and 14 bases lay between the germline ends. This CDR3 is 14 amino acids long. This chain's CDR3 is CASGAGTNSYEQYF. The DNA for the CDR3 is TGCGCCAGCGGGGCAGGCACAAACTCCTACGAGCAGTACTTC.

This chain links TRBV14 with TRBJ1-1, with D unclear. V dropped 1 base and J dropped 0 bases, with 12 bases sitting between them. The CDR3 sequence is 16 residues long. Germline V CDR1 and CDR2: SGHDN, FVKESK. The CDR3 region is CASSQAGGRMNTEAFF. CDR3 DNA: TGTGCCAGCAGCCAAGCTGGAGGCCGGATGAACACTGAAGCTTTCTTT.

This clone was seen more than once but under ten times. J is TRBJ2-6 and V is TRBV5-1; no firm D call. Germline V gives CDR1 SGHRS, CDR2 YFSETQ. Trimming cost V 0 bases and J 0 bases, with 4 bases left between them. The length of the CDR3 is 15 residues. This chain's CDR3 is CASSLDYSGANVLTF. DNA of the CDR3: TGCGCCAGCAGCTTGGACTACTCTGGGGCCAACGTCCTGACTTTC.

This chain joins TRBV6-5 and TRBJ2-5; D remains unclear. CDR1 and CDR2 from the germline V gene are MNHEY and SVGAGI. The ends were cut back, 5 bases at V and 3 bases at J, with 4 bases in the middle. The CDR3 runs to 11 residues. CDR3 region: CASSTKETQYF. CDR3 bases: TGTGCCAGCAGTACTAAAGAGACCCAGTACTTC.

This chain uses TRBV29-1 with TRBJ2-2, with 8 nucleotides matching TRBD1. The trim removed 4 bases at V and 7 bases at J, leaving 2 bases unmatched. The CDR3 is 12 amino acids. Per the germline V gene, CDR1 is SQVTM and CDR2 is ANQGSEA. The CDR3, as DNA: TGCAGCGTTGCACAGGGGGGCGGGGAGCTGTTTTTT. This gives the protein CSVAQGGGELFF.

The J gene is TRBJ1-3, the V gene TRBV5-1; no firm D call. Trimming removed 0 bases from V and 6 bases from J, with 4 bases in between. This CDR3 region has 12 residues. Germline V gives CDR1 SGHRS, CDR2 YFSETQ. CDR3 region: CASSLDKNTIYF. CDR3 sequence (DNA): TGCGCCAGCAGCTTGGACAAAAACACCATATATTTT.

This rearrangement joins TRBV10-3 to TRBJ1-5, with a weak D call TRBD1 (6 bases). The CDR3 loop spans 14 amino acids. Germline values: CDR1 ENHRY, CDR2 SYGVKD. Trimming removed 3 bases at V and 7 bases at J, with 13 bases between. CDR3 bases: TGTGCCATCAGTGACTGGACAGAGGGGCAGCCCCAGCATTTT. Residues: CAISDWTEGQPQHF.

This chain joins TRBV7-9 and TRBJ2-7; weak D call: TRBD1 (6 bases). The CDR3 covers 15 residues. CDR1 is SEHNR, CDR2 FQNEAQ, per germline (reference sequence). The germline V and J ends were trimmed by 4 bases and 0 bases, with 13 bases remaining between them. The CDR3 reads CASSSRTESSYEQYF. In DNA, the CDR3 is TGTGCCAGCAGCTCCCGGACAGAATCCTCCTACGAGCAGTACTTC.

The V and J genes are TRBV7-2 and TRBJ2-7, with TRBD2 as a possible D gene (6 bases). The germline V and J ends were trimmed by 0 bases and 2 bases, with 8 bases remaining between them. Germline V gene lookup returns CDR1 SGHTA and CDR2 FQGNSA. This CDR3 contains 14 residues. CDR3 region: CASSLAGGAYEQYF. CDR3 DNA: TGTGCCAGCAGCTTAGCGGGCGGGGCCTACGAGCAGTACTTC.

The rearrangement joins TRBV19 to TRBJ2-7, with TRBD2 identical over 10 bases. Germline values: CDR1 LNHDA, CDR2 SQIVND (reference sequence). V gave up 5 bases and J gave up 0 bases; unmatched junction bases: 1. The CDR3 has 14 residues. CDR3 protein: CASSPSGGSYEQYF. The CDR3 DNA is TGTGCCAGTAGTCCTAGCGGGGGCTCCTACGAGCAGTACTTC.

The chain employs TRBV2 and TRBJ2-5; D is possibly TRBD1 (6 bases). TRBJ2-7 matches the DNA end more closely, so the J call is doubtful. Germline V lookup: CDR1 SNHLY, CDR2 FYNNEI. The CDR3 is 15 amino acids. CDR3 residues: CASSVIQGVSYEQYF. The CDR3 bases are TGTGCCAGCAGTGTCATACAGGGAGTCTCCTACGAGCAGTACTTC.

The CDR3 DNA follows: TGTGCCAGCAGTCCCGCGAACAGGGTGGGCGGCTACACCTTC. Protein product: CASSPANRVGGYTF. The genes are TRBV6-5 and TRBJ1-2; possible D gene TRBD1, 6 bases. The V end lost 5 bases, the J end lost 8 bases, and 18 bases lay between the germline ends. The CDR3 extends over 14 amino acids. Germline values: CDR1 MNHEY, CDR2 SVGAGI.

This rearrangement joins TRBV2 to TRBJ1-6, with 7 bases aligning to TRBD1. J lost 10 bases, V lost 8 bases, and 8 bases had no gene match. The CDR3 runs to 13 residues. Germline CDR1 reads SNHLY; CDR2 reads FYNNEI. The CDR3 loop is CASLGQGDSPLHF. The CDR3 nucleotides are TGTGCCAGCTTGGGTCAGGGGGACTCACCCCTCCACTTT.

This clone was picked up a small number of times. The CDR3 nucleotides read TGTGCCAGCAGCCGGACTTACGAGCAGTACTTC. It is translated as CASSRTYEQYF. The gene calls are TRBV7-9 and TRBJ2-7, with a weak D call TRBD2 (5 bases). The germline V and J ends were trimmed by 5 bases and 4 bases, with 6 bases remaining between them. The CDR3 is 11 residues long. Germline CDR1 SEHNR, CDR2 FQNEAQ (reference sequence).

In regard to this clone: One end of the junction does not line up with germline, which may come from a read error. The CDR3 reads CASSLNLRGGYTF. CDR3 bases: TGTGCCAGCAGTTTAAACCTCAGGGGCGGCTACACCTTC. V and J are TRBV7-3 and TRBJ1-2; a weak D match, TRBD1 (6 bases). The CDR3 length is 13 residues. Germline CDR1 is SGHTA and CDR2 is FQGTGA.

The chain has TRBV7-8 and TRBJ1-3; no reliable D call. Germline V gene lookup returns CDR1 SGHVS and CDR2 FQNEAQ. This CDR3 spans 14 amino acids. The V gene lost 5 bases and the J gene lost 3 bases, with 11 bases spanning the gap. DNA of the CDR3: TGTGCCAGCAGCAAAGACGGGGTTGGAAACACCATATATTTT. This encodes CASSKDGVGNTIYF. The whole variable domain, filled in from reference TRBV7-8 and TRBJ1-3, reads GAGVSQSPRYKVAKRGQDVALRCDPISGHVSLFWYQQALGQGPEFLTYFQNEAQLDKSGLPSDRFFAERPEGSVSTLKIQRTQQEDSAVYLCASSKDGVGNTIYFGEGSWLTVV.

The chain recombines TRBV19 with TRBJ1-2, with TRBD1 as a possible D gene (6 bases). The V end was cut by 1 base, the J end by 8 bases, with 20 bases between. Per the germline V gene, CDR1 is LNHDA and CDR2 is SQIVND (reference sequence). CDR3 length: 16 residues. The CDR3 spells CASSIVAGGAYRGYTF. CDR3 DNA sequence: TGTGCCAGTAGTATAGTCGCGGGGGGCGCATATCGAGGCTACACCTTC.

The rearrangement links TRBV2 to TRBJ1-4, with 10 bases identical to TRBD1. The V and J ends lost 4 bases and 7 bases, in that order; junction bases with no gene match: 9. CDR1 SNHLY and CDR2 FYNNEI come from the germline V gene. The CDR3 runs to 16 residues. The DNA for the CDR3 is TGTGCCAGCAGTGGACAGGGGGCGCGTAACGGTGAAAAACTGTTTTTT. The encoded protein is CASSGQGARNGEKLFF.

This chain connects TRBV18 to TRBJ1-1, with TRBD1 as a possible D gene (5 bases). Trimming removed 4 bases at V and 0 bases at J, with 15 bases between. The germline V gene has CDR1 KGHSH and CDR2 LQKENI. There are 16 residues in the CDR3. CDR3 region: CASSLSQGWLNTEAFF. The CDR3 DNA reads TGTGCCAGCTCACTGAGTCAGGGCTGGCTGAACACTGAAGCTTTCTTT.

This clone has a handful of counts. V usage is TRBV7-6 and J usage is TRBJ2-5; 7 nucleotides match TRBD1. The length of the CDR3 is 13 residues. Trimming took 6 bases from V and 3 from J; bases not matched to a gene: 4. Germline CDR1 and CDR2: SGHVS and FNYEAQ. As DNA, the CDR3 is TGTGCCAGCAGTTATACAGGGGAAGAGACCCAGTACTTC. It codes for CASSYTGEETQYF.

This chain joins TRBV7-3 and TRBJ2-3; 9 bases map to TRBD2. The V gene end was trimmed by 5 bases and the J gene end by 1 base; junction bases not matched to a gene: 1. The CDR3 consists of 14 residues. CDR1 is SGHTA and CDR2 is FQGTGA in the germline V gene. The CDR3 loop is CASSPSGGTDTQYF. CDR3 bases: TGTGCCAGCAGCCCTAGCGGGGGCACAGATACGCAGTATTTT.

The chain uses TRBV5-1 and TRBJ2-3; 11 nucleotides match TRBD2. Germline values: CDR1 SGHRS, CDR2 YFSETQ. V trimming: 0 bases; J trimming: 1 base; junction bases outside the gene matches: 1. This CDR3 spans 16 amino acids. This CDR3 reads CASSLASGGRTDTQYF. The CDR3 bases are TGCGCCAGCAGCTTGGCTAGCGGGGGGCGCACAGATACGCAGTATTTT.

The V call is TRBV2, the J call TRBJ1-5, with TRBD1 matching 12 bases. Germline CDR1 SNHLY, CDR2 FYNNEI. V shed 6 bases, J shed 6 bases, and the junction held 6 bases outside the gene matches. The CDR3 sequence is 15 residues long. The CDR3 is CASRAGTGGGQPQHF. The CDR3 DNA reads as TGTGCCAGCAGGGCCGGGACAGGGGGCGGTCAGCCCCAGCATTTT.

V and J are TRBV9 and TRBJ2-1; weak D call: TRBD2 (7 bases). Germline CDR1 and CDR2: SGDLS and YYNGEE. This CDR3 has 14 residues. Trimming removed 0 bases at V and 7 bases at J, with 11 bases between. The CDR3 reads CASSVAGGQNEQFF. The CDR3 DNA sequence: TGTGCCAGCAGCGTAGCCGGGGGGCAAAATGAGCAGTTCTTC.

The genes are TRBV5-8 and TRBJ2-7; 9 positions match TRBD1. The V gene's germline CDR1 is SGHTS and CDR2 YDEGEE. V lost 0 bases, J lost 1 base, and 14 bases stayed unmatched. This CDR3 region has 19 residues. CDR3 sequence (DNA): TGTGCCAGCAGCTTGGCCATTCGAACCGGGACAGGGAATTCCTACGAGCAGTACTTC. The encoded protein is CASSLAIRTGTGNSYEQYF.